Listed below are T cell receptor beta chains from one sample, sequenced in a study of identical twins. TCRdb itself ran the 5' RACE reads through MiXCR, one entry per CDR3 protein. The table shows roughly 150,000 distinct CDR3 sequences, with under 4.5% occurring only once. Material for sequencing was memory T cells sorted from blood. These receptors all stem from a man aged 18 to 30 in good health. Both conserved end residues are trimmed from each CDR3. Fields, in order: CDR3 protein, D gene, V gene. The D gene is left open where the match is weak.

cdr3_aa: ASSLAAYTDTQY
d_call: -
v_call: TRBV5-1

cdr3_aa: SAQWGFGQGLHEQY
d_call: TRBD1
v_call: TRBV20-1

cdr3_aa: SARDSRRYT
d_call: -
v_call: TRBV20-1

cdr3_aa: ASSLERGREKLF
d_call: -
v_call: TRBV5-1

cdr3_aa: SVAPGLAGSEQY
d_call: TRBD2
v_call: TRBV29-1

cdr3_aa: ASSYSGRGEAF
d_call: -
v_call: TRBV6-6

cdr3_aa: SARDLRGNTIY
d_call: -
v_call: TRBV20-1

cdr3_aa: ASSLVGRNNEQF
d_call: -
v_call: TRBV5-6

cdr3_aa: SVVPSNTEAF
d_call: -
v_call: TRBV29-1

cdr3_aa: ASSRGLEYNEQF
d_call: -
v_call: TRBV5-4

cdr3_aa: ASSLDSPTGELF
d_call: -
v_call: TRBV11-1

cdr3_aa: SAYGTSGDNEQF
d_call: TRBD2
v_call: TRBV20-1

cdr3_aa: ASSPLGQKSTDTQY
d_call: -
v_call: TRBV11-2

cdr3_aa: SAGRQGLNTEAF
d_call: TRBD1
v_call: TRBV20-1

cdr3_aa: ASSHSTGRANVLT
d_call: -
v_call: TRBV3-1

cdr3_aa: ASSQGKGNQPQH
d_call: -
v_call: TRBV3-1

cdr3_aa: ASSMFGEEQF
d_call: -
v_call: TRBV7-7

cdr3_aa: AWTGAGAREQY
d_call: -
v_call: TRBV30

cdr3_aa: ASSLSSVGGYT
d_call: -
v_call: TRBV27

cdr3_aa: ASTDRGYEQY
d_call: -
v_call: TRBV5-1

cdr3_aa: ASSYPSGSGTDTQY
d_call: TRBD2
v_call: TRBV6-2/TRBV6-3

cdr3_aa: SARGGDTNYGYT
d_call: -
v_call: TRBV20-1

cdr3_aa: ASSILTGPTDTQY
d_call: -
v_call: TRBV19

cdr3_aa: ASSQEGLAGATWN
d_call: TRBD2
v_call: TRBV3-1

cdr3_aa: ASSQDWDRGPKEPGYT
d_call: TRBD1
v_call: TRBV4-1

cdr3_aa: ASSQDVGLHTGELF
d_call: -
v_call: TRBV4-2

cdr3_aa: ASSPGTAQRETQY
d_call: TRBD1
v_call: TRBV11-2